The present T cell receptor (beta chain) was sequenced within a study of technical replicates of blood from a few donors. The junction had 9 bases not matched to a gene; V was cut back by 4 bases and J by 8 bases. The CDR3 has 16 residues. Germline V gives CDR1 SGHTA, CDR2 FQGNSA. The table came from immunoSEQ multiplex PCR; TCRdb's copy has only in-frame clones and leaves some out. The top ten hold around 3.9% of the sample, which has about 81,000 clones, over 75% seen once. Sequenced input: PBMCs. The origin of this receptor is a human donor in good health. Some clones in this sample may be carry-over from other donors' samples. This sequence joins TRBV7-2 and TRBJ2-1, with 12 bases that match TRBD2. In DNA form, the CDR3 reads TGTGCCAGCAGCTCCCGCAGGCTAGCGGGAGGGGATGAGCAGTTCTTC. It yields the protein CASSSRRLAGGDEQFF.